The rows below give T cell receptor beta chains drawn from one sample of a study of early T cells in non-severe SARS-CoV-2 infection. TCRdb independently ran MiXCR on the 5' RACE reads; one entry per CDR3 protein. The repertoire holds under 60,000 distinct CDR3 sequences, with 5.5% to 6.5% as singletons. The sequenced sample was whole blood. The source of these receptors is an adult who was a healthcare worker with PCR-confirmed SARS-CoV-2 infection or an uninfected control (not recorded which). CDR3s leave out the opening cysteine and the closing phenylalanine or tryptophan. Fields, in order: V gene, D gene, CDR3 length, CDR3 protein. A D gene is named only where the DNA matches it firmly.

V: TRBV7-8; D: NA; length: 16; CDR3: ASSHGPGGTALRETQY
V: TRBV7-2; D: TRBD2; length: 15; CDR3: ASSLVGSGIITDTQY
V: TRBV5-6; D: TRBD2; length: 12; CDR3: ASSFPGLAYEQY
V: TRBV5-1; D: NA; length: 13; CDR3: ASSLGGLLSYEQY
V: TRBV4-3; D: TRBD2; length: 16; CDR3: ASSQDGPSGVSTDTQY
V: TRBV30; D: NA; length: 9; CDR3: AWSFPNEQF
V: TRBV12-3/TRBV12-4; D: TRBD1; length: 14; CDR3: ASRPPNRGKTAGYT
V: TRBV12-3/TRBV12-4; D: NA; length: 11; CDR3: ASSLATTDTQY
V: TRBV20-1; D: NA; length: 11; CDR3: SASRDTQETQY
V: TRBV5-1; D: TRBD1; length: 11; CDR3: ASSQQGDSPLH
V: TRBV9; D: NA; length: 12; CDR3: ASSVGFGNYGYT
V: TRBV7-9; D: NA; length: 13; CDR3: ASSLDSPYNSPLH
V: TRBV6-6; D: TRBD2; length: 14; CDR3: ASSSAGLANTGELF
V: TRBV5-4; D: NA; length: 13; CDR3: ASSFGTVNSYEQY
V: TRBV29-1; D: NA; length: 11; CDR3: SVVMAAGNTIY
V: TRBV29-1; D: TRBD1; length: 11; CDR3: SAGQGIINEQF
V: TRBV6-6; D: NA; length: 18; CDR3: ASSYSRSVAGALNTDTQY
V: TRBV12-5; D: NA; length: 11; CDR3: ASAWGAPSEQY
V: TRBV10-3; D: TRBD2; length: 13; CDR3: AISESWSSGGTQY
V: TRBV7-2; D: NA; length: 14; CDR3: ATPGVGVATNEKLF
V: TRBV7-9; D: NA; length: 15; CDR3: ASSLVRGSPTNEKLF
V: TRBV6-6; D: NA; length: 13; CDR3: ASSAEVGGGETQY
V: TRBV18; D: NA; length: 10; CDR3: ASSPTDNEQF
V: TRBV18; D: NA; length: 11; CDR3: ASSRTLNEKLF
V: TRBV7-9; D: NA; length: 10; CDR3: ASSPDFYEQY
V: TRBV9; D: TRBD1; length: 13; CDR3: ASSEGQGYDTEAF
V: TRBV6-1; D: NA; length: 12; CDR3: ASSERTGTDTQY
V: TRBV12-3/TRBV12-4; D: NA; length: 12; CDR3: ASSPLAGARVQF
V: TRBV7-2; D: NA; length: 12; CDR3: ASSYPDRGNEQF
V: TRBV5-1; D: TRBD2; length: 15; CDR3: ASSRLAGGSSYNEQF
V: TRBV7-9; D: NA; length: 10; CDR3: AGTTRESTIY
V: TRBV7-2; D: NA; length: 11; CDR3: ASSMLGVETQY
V: TRBV12-3/TRBV12-4; D: NA; length: 13; CDR3: AIRDRGVNTGELF
V: TRBV20-1; D: NA; length: 11; CDR3: SAPGPFLDTQY
V: TRBV12-3/TRBV12-4; D: NA; length: 11; CDR3: ASKAVSGNEQF
V: TRBV7-8; D: NA; length: 17; CDR3: ASSPRGGGLAGQDNEQF
V: TRBV6-6; D: NA; length: 15; CDR3: ASSYYAGREKGYGYT
V: TRBV5-1; D: NA; length: 12; CDR3: ASSSSREDSPLH
V: TRBV24-1; D: TRBD1; length: 12; CDR3: ATSDRAETDTQY
V: TRBV4-1; D: TRBD1; length: 11; CDR3: ASRQGDGETQY
V: TRBV4-1; D: TRBD1; length: 13; CDR3: ASSQGQGAGQPQH
V: TRBV7-2; D: TRBD2; length: 12; CDR3: ASRPPSGQETQY
V: TRBV5-1; D: NA; length: 12; CDR3: ASSPSPSLSEQY
V: TRBV27; D: NA; length: 12; CDR3: ASSFRPSSYEQY
V: TRBV20-1; D: NA; length: 13; CDR3: SAHKGGQPQETQY
V: TRBV12-2; D: NA; length: 14; CDR3: ASRFPSVGARKTQY
V: TRBV18; D: NA; length: 10; CDR3: ASSPTGETQY
V: TRBV7-9; D: TRBD2; length: 13; CDR3: ASSLSGVGTDTQY
V: TRBV20-1; D: NA; length: 11; CDR3: SARYGMVYEQY
V: TRBV20-1; D: NA; length: 12; CDR3: SAPGPGPTYEQY
V: TRBV18; D: TRBD2; length: 14; CDR3: ASSPTREGFYNEQF
V: TRBV4-3; D: TRBD1; length: 14; CDR3: ASSQSPPGGGDTQY
V: TRBV20-1; D: TRBD1; length: 11; CDR3: SARGTDNSPLH
V: TRBV30; D: NA; length: 12; CDR3: AWSTGTFTDTQY
V: TRBV10-1; D: NA; length: 11; CDR3: ASPLSLNTEAF
V: TRBV12-3/TRBV12-4; D: NA; length: 14; CDR3: ASSAARSPSSGTQY
V: TRBV7-6; D: TRBD1; length: 14; CDR3: ASSFGSSTGADTQY
V: TRBV14; D: NA; length: 15; CDR3: ASSRTQGLSSYNEQF
V: TRBV18; D: NA; length: 11; CDR3: ASSPTANQPQH
V: TRBV10-3; D: NA; length: 12; CDR3: AISEEGLNQPQH